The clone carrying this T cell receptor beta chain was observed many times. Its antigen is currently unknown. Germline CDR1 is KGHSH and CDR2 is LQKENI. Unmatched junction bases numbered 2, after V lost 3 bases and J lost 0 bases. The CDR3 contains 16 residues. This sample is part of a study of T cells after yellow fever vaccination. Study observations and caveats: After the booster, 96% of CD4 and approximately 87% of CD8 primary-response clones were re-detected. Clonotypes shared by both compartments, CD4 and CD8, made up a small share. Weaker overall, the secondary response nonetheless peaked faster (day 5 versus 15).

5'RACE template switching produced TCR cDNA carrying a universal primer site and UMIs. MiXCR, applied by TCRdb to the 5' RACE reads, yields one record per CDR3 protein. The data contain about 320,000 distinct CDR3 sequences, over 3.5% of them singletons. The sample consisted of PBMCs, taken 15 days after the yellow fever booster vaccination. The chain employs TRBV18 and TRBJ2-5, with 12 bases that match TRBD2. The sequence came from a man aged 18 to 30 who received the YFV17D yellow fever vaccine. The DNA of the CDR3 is TGTGCCAGCTCACCCGGACTAGCGGGGAACCAAGAGACCCAGTACTTC. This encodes CASSPGLAGNQETQYF.